One and the same sample provided the 13 T cell receptor beta chains below, sequenced in a study of blood T cell repertoires in COVID-19 (TCRdb year 2020). The library was built by means of the immunoSEQ multiplex PCR assay. TCRdb stores this immuneACCESS table with in-frame sequences only. Part of the clones is absent; in the studies checked, under half of the shortfall reflects unresolved V genes, and no reason is known for the rest. The sample records approximately 180,000 clones, 80% to 90% of which are singletons. Clones ranked in the top ten supply about 10% of the sample. The sequenced material came from peripheral blood. These receptors were collected from a human donor with active or convalescent COVID-19. The donor label of this sample is uncertain.

The chain joins TRBV13 to TRBJ2-3; TRBD2 aligns across 10 bases. CDR1 and CDR2 from the germline V gene are PRHDT and FYEKMQ (reference sequence). Trimming at V came to 5 bases and at J to 4 bases, leaving 9 bases not matched to a gene. The CDR3 runs to 16 residues. The CDR3 loop is CASSNSRAGGPDTQYF. The CDR3 coding sequence is TGTGCCAGCAGCAACAGTCGAGCGGGGGGGCCAGATACGCAGTATTTT.

This chain joins TRBV24-1 and TRBJ2-7; 7 nucleotides match TRBD1. The V and J ends lost 1 base and 4 bases, in that order; junction bases with no gene match: 6. The CDR3 runs 15 residues. Looked up from germline, CDR1 is KGHDR and CDR2 is SFDVKD. The DNA for the CDR3 is TGTGCCACCAGTGATTTTTCACAGGGGAAGTACGAGCAGTACTTC. As protein: CATSDFSQGKYEQYF.

The J gene is TRBJ2-7, the V gene TRBV28; 11 nucleotides line up with TRBD1. Germline trimming cut 3 bases from V and 4 bases from J; bases unmatched to any gene: 2. This CDR3 region has 14 residues. Germline V gene lookup returns CDR1 MDHEN and CDR2 SYDVKM. The chain's CDR3 is CASSLDRGPYEQYF. CDR3 sequence (DNA): TGTGCCAGCAGTTTGGACAGGGGGCCATACGAGCAGTACTTC. Full variable domain (rest looked up from reference TRBV28 and TRBJ2-7): DVKVTQSSRYLVKRTGEKVFLECVQDMDHENMFWYRQDPGLGLRLIYFSYDVKMKEKGDIPEGYSVSREKKERFSLILESASTNQTSMYLCASSLDRGPYEQYFGPGTRLTVT.

The CDR3 DNA sequence: TGTGCCAGTAGGGGGAGCGCCTACGAGCAGTACTTC. Residues: CASRGSAYEQYF. The chain couples TRBV19 to TRBJ2-7, with D perhaps matching TRBD2 (5 bases). V dropped 6 bases and J dropped 2 bases, with 8 bases sitting between them. This CDR3 is built from 12 residues. CDR1 and CDR2 (germline): LNHDA, SQIVND (reference sequence).

This clone was seen a handful of times. This chain uses TRBV5-4 with TRBJ1-4; weak D call: TRBD1 (6 bases). Trimming took 4 bases from V and 7 from J, leaving 17 bases between them. Germline lookup yields CDR1 SGHNT and CDR2 YYREEE (reference sequence). The CDR3 covers 15 residues. CDR3 sequence: CASSRTNAGAEKLFF. In DNA form, the CDR3 reads TGTGCCAGCAGCCGAACGAATGCAGGGGCTGAAAAACTGTTTTTT.

The rearrangement links TRBV9 to TRBJ2-1; the D is unclear. CDR1 and CDR2 from the germline V gene are SGDLS and YYNGEE. Trimming took off 0 bases at V and 2 bases at J, with 3 bases between the two ends. This CDR3 is built from 13 residues. The DNA of the CDR3 is TGTGCCAGCAGCGTAGCTACCTACAATGAGCAGTTCTTC. It yields the protein CASSVATYNEQFF.

This chain connects TRBV25-1 to TRBJ2-5; a possible D gene is TRBD1 (6 bases). Germline V lookup: CDR1 MGHDK, CDR2 SYGVNS. V shed 4 bases and J shed 7 bases, with 13 bases lying between them. The CDR3 has 13 amino acids. Here the CDR3 DNA reads TGTGCCAGCAGTGGAACAGGGACCGCGACCCAGTACTTC. Residues: CASSGTGTATQYF. Full variable domain (rest looked up from reference TRBV25-1 and TRBJ2-5): EADIYQTPRYLVIGTGKKITLECSQTMGHDKMYWYQQDPGMELHLIHYSYGVNSTEKGDLSSESTVSRIRTEHFPLTLESARPSHTSQYLCASSGTGTATQYFGPGTRLLVL.

This clone was seen a handful of times. J is TRBJ2-1 and V is TRBV7-9; 11 nucleotides match TRBD2. The CDR3 is 13 amino acids. Unmatched junction bases numbered 6, after V lost 1 base and J lost 16 bases. Germline assignment: CDR1 SEHNR and CDR2 FQNEAQ (reference sequence). The CDR3 is CASSLVGTSGQFF. The CDR3 nucleotides are TGTGCCAGCAGCTTAGTCGGGACTAGCGGCCAATTCTTC.

V usage is TRBV19 and J usage is TRBJ2-1; 14 bases line up with TRBD2. The CDR3 runs 16 residues. After removal of 5 bases from V and 4 bases from J, the junction contained 4 bases not matched to a gene. Germline loops: CDR1 LNHDA, CDR2 SQIVND (reference sequence). CDR3: CASSPTSGRDYNEQFF. The CDR3 region has the DNA TGTGCCAGTAGTCCGACTAGCGGGAGGGATTACAATGAGCAGTTCTTC.

This chain links TRBV11-2 with TRBJ2-7; 7 bases fit TRBD1. After removal of 5 bases from V and 3 bases from J, the junction contained 7 bases not matched to a gene. Germline V gives CDR1 SGHAT, CDR2 FQNNGV. The CDR3 consists of 14 residues. CDR3: CASSPAGTVYEQYF. In nucleotides, the CDR3 is TGTGCCAGCAGCCCGGCCGGGACAGTCTACGAGCAGTACTTC.

This clone was seen more than once but under ten times. This chain connects TRBV5-1 to TRBJ2-7; D remains ambiguous. Germline V gives CDR1 SGHRS, CDR2 YFSETQ. This CDR3 is 15 amino acids long. V was shortened by 0 bases and J by 0 bases, with 10 bases between the two germline ends. In nucleotides, the CDR3 is TGCGCCAGCAGCTTGGGGCTGTCTAGCTCCTACGAGCAGTACTTC. Protein sequence: CASSLGLSSSYEQYF.

To note about this clone: The limits of the CDR3 on the DNA are not certain, so only TCRdb's listed CDR3 is given. The chain couples TRBV28 to TRBJ1-2. The CDR3 is 11 residues long, counting both termini. Germline CDR1 and CDR2: MDHEN and SYDVKM. This CDR3 reads CASSSSVGYTF.

This chain joins TRBV27 and TRBJ2-7; TRBD1 is a possible D gene (6 bases). Germline V gives CDR1 MNHEY, CDR2 SMNVEV (reference sequence). The CDR3 is 14 residues long. Trimming left V 9 bases short and J 3 bases short, with 18 bases between. CDR3 sequence reads: CASQGNVPGYEQYF. CDR3 nucleotide sequence: TGTGCCAGTCAGGGGAACGTTCCGGGCTACGAGCAGTACTTC.